The clone carrying this T cell receptor (beta chain) was counted only a few times. These data are taken from a study of blood T cell repertoires in COVID-19. At the level of the study: Whether acute or convalescent, the COVID-19 samples came from the United States, Italy and Spain. Sources were T cells, B-cell-depleted T cells, or PBMCs; the material itself was cDNA or gDNA.

Original methodology: Quantification of nucleated cells was approximated via reference gene primer amplification. The repertoire was sequenced with immunoSEQ multiplex PCR; TCRdb's copy has only in-frame clones and lacks some. V and J calls plus clone size are reproduced from that table; the DNA served to infer D and trimming. The sample lists under 150,000 clones; 83% were seen once. Per germline, CDR1 SGHRS and CDR2 YFSETQ. V was pared by 3 bases and J by 3 bases, with 6 bases of the junction left unmatched. The CDR3 covers 16 residues. The receptor was isolated from a man in his thirties or forties with acute or convalescent COVID-19. Sequencing was performed on peripheral blood. The chain joins TRBV5-1 to TRBJ1-3; TRBD1 matches at 10 bases. CDR3 sequence reads: CASSSGTGVGGNTIYF. Written as DNA, the CDR3 is TGCGCCAGCAGCTCCGGGACAGGGGTCGGTGGAAACACCATATATTTT.